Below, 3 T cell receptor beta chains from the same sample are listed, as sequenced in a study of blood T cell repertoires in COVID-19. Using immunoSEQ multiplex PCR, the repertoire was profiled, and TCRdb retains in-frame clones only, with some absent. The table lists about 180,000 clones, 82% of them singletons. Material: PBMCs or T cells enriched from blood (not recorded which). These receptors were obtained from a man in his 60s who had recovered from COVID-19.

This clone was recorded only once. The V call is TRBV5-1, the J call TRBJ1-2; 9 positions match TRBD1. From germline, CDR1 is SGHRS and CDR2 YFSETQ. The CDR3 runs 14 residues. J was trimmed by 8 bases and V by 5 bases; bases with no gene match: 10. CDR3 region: CASRATGGTGGYTF. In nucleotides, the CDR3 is TGCGCCAGCAGGGCGACAGGGGGAACGGGCGGCTACACCTTC.

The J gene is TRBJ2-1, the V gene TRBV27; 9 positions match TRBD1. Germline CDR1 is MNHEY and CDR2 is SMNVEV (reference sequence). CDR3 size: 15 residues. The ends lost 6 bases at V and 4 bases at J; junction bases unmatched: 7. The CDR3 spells CASRFNRGPYNEQFF. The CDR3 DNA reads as TGTGCCAGCAGATTTAACAGGGGGCCTTACAATGAGCAGTTCTTC.

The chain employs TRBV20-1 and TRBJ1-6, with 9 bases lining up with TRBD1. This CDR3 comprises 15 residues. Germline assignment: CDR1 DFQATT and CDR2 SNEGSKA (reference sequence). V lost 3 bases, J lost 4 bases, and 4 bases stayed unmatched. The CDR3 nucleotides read TGCAGTGCTAGTCCACAGGGGGCGTATAATTCACCCCTCCACTTT. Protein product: CSASPQGAYNSPLHF.